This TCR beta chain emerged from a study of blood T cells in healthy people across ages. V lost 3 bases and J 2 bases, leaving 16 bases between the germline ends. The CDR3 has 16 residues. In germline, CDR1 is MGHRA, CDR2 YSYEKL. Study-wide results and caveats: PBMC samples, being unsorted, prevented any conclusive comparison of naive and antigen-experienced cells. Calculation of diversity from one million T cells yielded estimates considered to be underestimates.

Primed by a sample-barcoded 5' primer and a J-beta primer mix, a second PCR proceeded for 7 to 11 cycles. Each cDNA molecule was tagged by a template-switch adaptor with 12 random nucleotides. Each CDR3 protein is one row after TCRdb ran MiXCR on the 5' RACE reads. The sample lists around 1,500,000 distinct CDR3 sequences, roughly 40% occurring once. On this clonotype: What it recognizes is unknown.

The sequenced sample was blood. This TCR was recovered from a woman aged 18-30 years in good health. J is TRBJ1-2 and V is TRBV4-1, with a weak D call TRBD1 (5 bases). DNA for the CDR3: TGCGCCAGCAGCCAGGATCGGGCAGGGCAGAACTATGGCTACACCTTC. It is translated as CASSQDRAGQNYGYTF.